These 31 T cell receptor beta chains were all obtained from the same sample, sequenced in a study of T cell repertoires in cytomegalovirus infection. Each CDR3 protein is one row after TCRdb ran MiXCR on the reads. This sample yields hundreds of thousands of distinct CDR3 sequences, of which 15% to 20% are seen a single time; about 12% belongs to the top ten. The source material was PBMCs. The source of these receptors is a human donor in good health (CMV status not recorded). Some clones in this sample may be carry-over from other donors' samples.

This clonotype has more than one count but fewer than ten. The chain links TRBV28 to TRBJ1-4; D unresolved. CDR3 size: 13 residues. The V and J ends lost 8 bases and 10 bases respectively, with 17 bases between them. CDR1 MDHEN and CDR2 SYDVKM come from the germline V gene. Here the CDR3 reads CASPWEGVAKLFF. In nucleotides, the CDR3 is TGTGCCAGCCCATGGGAGGGAGTGGCAAAACTGTTTTTT.

The CDR3 here is CASSVGGNSYNSPLHF. The CDR3 DNA is TGTGCCAGCAGCGTCGGCGGAAACTCCTATAATTCACCCCTCCACTTT. The J gene is TRBJ1-6, the V gene TRBV9; D gene ambiguous. The V and J ends lost 2 bases and 0 bases respectively, with 9 bases between them. Germline CDR1 SGDLS, CDR2 YYNGEE. The CDR3 spans 16 residues.

Of note for this clonotype: Its ends do not fully match the called genes, so a read error is possible. The chain couples TRBV11-2 to TRBJ1-1, with D hard to call. Germline V gene sequence: CDR1 SGHAT, CDR2 FQNNGV. This CDR3 comprises 12 residues. CDR3 sequence reads: CASSFGRLLPSF. DNA of the CDR3: TGTGCCAGCAGCTTCGGAAGGCTACTCCCCTCGTTT.

This clonotype was counted many times. V usage is TRBV7-2 and J usage is TRBJ2-6; D uncertain. The CDR3 spans 15 residues. Germline V gives CDR1 SGHTA, CDR2 FQGNSA. V was pared by 8 bases and J by 2 bases, with 13 bases between. DNA for the CDR3: TGTGCCAGCTCATCCTTTCAACCTGGGGCCAACGTCCTGACTTTC. This codes for CASSSFQPGANVLTF.

In this sample, this clonotype turned up a few times. Here the CDR3 DNA reads TGTGCCAGCAGTGAACGGACAGGGTTGAACACTGAAGCTTTCTTT. Its translation: CASSERTGLNTEAFF. The chain combines TRBV2 with TRBJ1-1; 8 nucleotides agree with TRBD1. Unmatched junction bases numbered 2, after V lost 2 bases and J lost 0 bases. The CDR3 runs 15 residues. Per the germline V gene, CDR1 is SNHLY and CDR2 is FYNNEI.

The chain is built from TRBV18 and TRBJ2-1; 12 bases are shared with TRBD2. Germline V CDR1 and CDR2: KGHSH, LQKENI. V was pared by 4 bases and J by 0 bases, with 7 bases of the junction left unmatched. This CDR3 has 18 amino acids. The CDR3 coding sequence is TGTGCCAGCTCACGAGGACTAGCGGGGTCTACCTCCTACAATGAGCAGTTCTTC. Its protein product is CASSRGLAGSTSYNEQFF.

This clonotype was recorded a few times. The V call is TRBV28, the J call TRBJ1-2, with D perhaps TRBD1 (6 bases). V shed 5 bases and J shed 1 base, with 11 bases lying between them. The CDR3 extends over 14 amino acids. Looked up from germline, CDR1 is MDHEN and CDR2 is SYDVKM. The CDR3 DNA reads as TGTGCCAGCAGTCCCAACAGGGATAACTATGGCTACACCTTC. This encodes CASSPNRDNYGYTF.

This clonotype was observed many times. This rearrangement joins TRBV5-1 to TRBJ1-1, with D maybe TRBD1 (5 bases). CDR1 and CDR2 from the germline V gene are SGHRS and YFSETQ. Trimming stripped 0 bases from V and 6 bases from J, with 18 bases between. The CDR3 extends over 16 amino acids. Written as DNA, the CDR3 is TGCGCCAGCAGCTTGGTGGTCCCCAGGTTGGGGGCTGAAGCTTTCTTT. Translation gives CASSLVVPRLGAEAFF.

This clonotype was seen a handful of times. The chain carries TRBV6-6 and TRBJ2-7; 7 nucleotides match TRBD1. Per the germline V gene, CDR1 is MNHNY and CDR2 is SVGAGI (reference sequence). J lost 9 bases, V lost 8 bases, and 16 bases had no gene match. This CDR3 has 14 amino acids. The CDR3 DNA follows: TGTGCCAGCGGACAGGTTTTCGCTACTCCCCCGCAGTACTTC. Its translation: CASGQVFATPPQYF.

This clonotype was found a few times. This chain uses TRBV7-2 with TRBJ1-2, with unresolved D. Germline CDR1 SGHTA, CDR2 FQGNSA. The CDR3 has 15 amino acids. V dropped 5 bases and J dropped 7 bases, with 20 bases sitting between them. For the CDR3, the DNA is TGTGCCAGCAGCACAACCTCGTTGCGGCGGGGTGGCTACACCTTC. Translation: CASSTTSLRRGGYTF.

This rearrangement joins TRBV15 to TRBJ2-7; 9 nucleotides line up with TRBD1. CDR3 length: 15 residues. Germline V gives CDR1 LNHNV, CDR2 YYDKDF (reference sequence). V was clipped by 0 bases and J by 3 bases; unmatched bases: 3. DNA for the CDR3: TGTGCCACCAGCAGAGATACAGGGGGCTTCTACGAGCAGTACTTC. This translates into CATSRDTGGFYEQYF.

The CDR3 is CASSENYSNQPQHF. Written as DNA, the CDR3 is TGTGCCAGCAGTGAAAATTATAGCAATCAGCCCCAGCATTTT. The chain has TRBV2 and TRBJ1-5; D uncertain. This CDR3 is 14 amino acids long. Germline loops: CDR1 SNHLY, CDR2 FYNNEI. Trimming shortened V by 2 bases and J by 0 bases, and 5 bases separated the two germline ends.

A few counts support this clonotype. The chain has TRBV5-1 and TRBJ1-1, with a possible D match to TRBD1 (6 bases). Germline V gene data show CDR1 as SGHRS and CDR2 as YFSETQ. Trimming took 0 bases from V and 5 from J, leaving 14 bases between them. The CDR3 loop spans 15 amino acids. The CDR3, as DNA: TGCGCCAGCAGCTTGGTCGCGACAGGAGAAACTGAAGCTTTCTTT. Protein product: CASSLVATGETEAFF.

This chain connects TRBV29-1 to TRBJ2-3, with D unresolved. Germline V gene data show CDR1 as SQVTM and CDR2 as ANQGSEA. The germline V and J ends were trimmed by 7 bases and 4 bases, with 12 bases remaining between them. This CDR3 is 12 amino acids long. The DNA of the CDR3 is TGCAGCGCCTGGACCGGCCCAGATACGCAGTATTTT. Amino acid sequence: CSAWTGPDTQYF.

This clonotype was seen ten or more times. This chain connects TRBV7-3 to TRBJ1-6; D perhaps matches TRBD1 (6 bases). The CDR3 spans 15 residues. Trimming removed 10 bases at V and 5 bases at J, with 18 bases between. Germline V CDR1 and CDR2: SGHTA, FQGTGA. Written as DNA, the CDR3 is TGTGCCAACTCTAGGGGGGCCCGGGATAATTCACCCCTCCACTTT. Translated: CANSRGARDNSPLHF. Combining the CDR3 with reference TRBV7-3 and TRBJ1-6 gives the whole variable domain GAGVSQTPSNKVTEKGKYVELRCDPISGHTALYWYRQSLGQGPEFLIYFQGTGAADDSGLPNDRFFAVRPEGSVSTLKIQRTERGDSAVYLCANSRGARDNSPLHFGNGTRLTVT.

Only a few counts were recorded for this clonotype. The J gene is TRBJ2-7, the V gene TRBV4-2, with D perhaps matching TRBD1 (5 bases). CDR3 length: 15 amino acids. In germline, CDR1 is LGHNA, CDR2 YNFKEQ. V was cut by 3 bases and J by 2 bases, with 14 bases left in between. The CDR3 coding sequence is TGTGCCAGCAGCCAGTATAAGGGGCCGACCTACGAGCAGTACTTC. Its protein product is CASSQYKGPTYEQYF.

This clonotype was picked up many times. The chain recombines TRBV7-2 with TRBJ2-3; D is possibly TRBD1 (5 bases). The length of the CDR3 is 13 residues. In germline, CDR1 is SGHTA, CDR2 FQGNSA. Between the trimmed V and J ends, which lost 6 bases and 6 bases, there was a span of 13 bases. DNA of the CDR3: TGTGCCAGCAGGACCACCGCAGGGGATACGCAGTATTTT. Amino acid sequence: CASRTTAGDTQYF.

This clonotype came up many times. The rearrangement uses TRBV24-1 and TRBJ2-2; D uncertain. Germline-derived CDR1 and CDR2 are KGHDR and SFDVKD. The CDR3 is 17 residues long. Trimming took 2 bases from V and 1 from J, leaving 13 bases between them. In DNA form, the CDR3 reads TGTGCCACCAGTGATTCCCATCCCGAGGTGAACACCGGGGAGCTGTTTTTT. Its translation is CATSDSHPEVNTGELFF.

This clonotype was picked up many times. The chain carries TRBV4-1 and TRBJ2-3; the D gene could be TRBD1 or TRBD2 (6 bases each). CDR3 size: 14 residues. Germline lookup yields CDR1 MGHRA and CDR2 YSYEKL. This chain's CDR3 is CATLGGEDTDTQYF. CDR3 DNA: TGCGCAACCCTCGGGGGCGAGGACACAGATACGCAGTATTTT.

The table lists this clonotype with many counts. The V and J genes are TRBV7-9 and TRBJ1-1, with D hard to call. V lost 6 bases and J lost 2, with 13 bases in between. Germline V gives CDR1 SEHNR, CDR2 FQNEAQ (reference sequence). This CDR3 is built from 14 residues. The CDR3 is CASSPGRDNTEAFF. CDR3 DNA: TGTGCCAGCAGTCCCGGGAGAGATAACACTGAAGCTTTCTTT.

The gene calls are TRBV20-1 and TRBJ1-2; D unclear. The V gene's germline CDR1 is DFQATT and CDR2 SNEGSKA (reference sequence). Trimming pared 3 bases from V and 4 bases from J, leaving 6 bases between. The CDR3 runs 11 residues. The CDR3 is CSASWGYGYTF. The CDR3 nucleotides are TGCAGTGCTAGTTGGGGCTATGGCTACACCTTC.

This clonotype was found a few times. The chain joins TRBV2 to TRBJ2-7, with D perhaps TRBD1 (5 bases). Germline V gene lookup returns CDR1 SNHLY and CDR2 FYNNEI. This CDR3 region has 16 residues. Trimming shortened V by 3 bases and J by 3 bases, and 18 bases separated the two germline ends. The DNA of the CDR3 is TGTGCCAGCAGTGATGGGTTAGGAAGGGGAAGCTACGAGCAGTACTTC. Encoded protein: CASSDGLGRGSYEQYF.

The table lists this clonotype with many counts. The rearrangement joins TRBV27 to TRBJ2-5; D may match TRBD1 or TRBD2 (5 bases each). CDR1 and CDR2 from the germline V gene are MNHEY and SMNVEV (reference sequence). V was shortened by 6 bases and J by 3 bases, with 17 bases between the two germline ends. This CDR3 comprises 15 residues. The DNA of the CDR3 is TGTGCCAGCAGCTCCGCTGGGGTGGGGGAAGAGACCCAGTACTTC. Translating it yields CASSSAGVGEETQYF.

As DNA, the CDR3 is TGTGCCAGCAGCCAAATTCCGGGACAAGAGACCCAGTACTTC. Residues: CASSQIPGQETQYF. The chain uses TRBV6-8 and TRBJ2-5, with a tentative D call TRBD2 (5 bases). With 6 bases removed from V and 2 bases from J, the gap between germline ends came to 13 bases. The CDR3 is 14 residues long. Germline CDR1 and CDR2: MNHGY and SAAAGT.

In its sample, this clonotype was seen many times. CDR3 residues: CASSFLGPTEAFF. In nucleotides, the CDR3 is TGTGCCAGCAGTTTTCTAGGGCCCACTGAAGCTTTCTTT. The chain links TRBV12-3 or TRBV12-4 to TRBJ1-1; no reliable D call. CDR3 length: 13 residues. Trimming took 3 bases from V and 4 from J, leaving 9 bases between them.

The chain recombines TRBV4-3 with TRBJ2-5, with 7 bases identical to TRBD1. Germline V gene data show CDR1 as LGHNA and CDR2 as YSLEER. J gave up 7 bases and V 4 bases, and 15 bases lay outside the gene matches. This CDR3 spans 16 amino acids. CDR3 in DNA: TGCGCCAGCAGCCTGTCCCGGGACAGCACTATTGGGACCCAGTACTTC. As protein: CASSLSRDSTIGTQYF.

This clonotype turned up a few times. V and J are TRBV12-3 or TRBV12-4 and TRBJ1-1, with TRBD1 matching over 7 bases. The J segment lost 6 bases and the V segment lost 6 bases, leaving 16 bases of the junction unmatched. The CDR3 has 16 amino acids. The CDR3 protein is CASRVARTGGFSEAFF. CDR3 sequence (DNA): TGTGCCAGCAGGGTCGCCCGGACAGGAGGATTCTCTGAAGCTTTCTTT.

Only a few counts were recorded for this clonotype. This sequence joins TRBV10-3 and TRBJ1-5; possible D gene TRBD1, 5 bases. The V end lost 4 bases, the J end lost 4 bases, and 14 bases lay between the germline ends. The germline V gene encodes CDR1 ENHRY and CDR2 SYGVKD. The CDR3 length is 15 residues. As DNA, the CDR3 is TGTGCCATCAGTGGACGGGGCCCACCTAATCAGCCCCAGCATTTT. Translated: CAISGRGPPNQPQHF.

This sequence joins TRBV12-3 or TRBV12-4 and TRBJ1-2, with TRBD1 matching over 9 bases. CDR3 length: 14 residues. J lost 8 bases, V lost 7 bases, and 11 bases had no gene match. The chain's CDR3 is CASTVQGAYLGYTF. The CDR3 DNA follows: TGTGCCAGCACTGTACAGGGGGCCTATTTGGGCTACACCTTC.

The V gene is TRBV12-3 or TRBV12-4, the J gene TRBJ1-5; possible D gene TRBD1, 6 bases. V was clipped by 3 bases and J by 5 bases, with 11 bases between them. The CDR3 is made up of 14 amino acids. The CDR3 spells CASSFGQYYQPQHF. CDR3 sequence (DNA): TGTGCCAGCAGTTTCGGACAGTATTATCAGCCCCAGCATTTT.

The rearrangement joins TRBV7-8 to TRBJ2-5; perhaps D is TRBD1 or TRBD2 (6 bases each). CDR1 and CDR2 from the germline V gene are SGHVS and FQNEAQ. V was pared by 2 bases and J by 7 bases, with 17 bases between. This CDR3 contains 15 residues. CDR3 DNA: TGTGCCAGCAGCTTAATAGGGGGGCGAGACGGGACCCAGTACTTC. This translates into CASSLIGGRDGTQYF.